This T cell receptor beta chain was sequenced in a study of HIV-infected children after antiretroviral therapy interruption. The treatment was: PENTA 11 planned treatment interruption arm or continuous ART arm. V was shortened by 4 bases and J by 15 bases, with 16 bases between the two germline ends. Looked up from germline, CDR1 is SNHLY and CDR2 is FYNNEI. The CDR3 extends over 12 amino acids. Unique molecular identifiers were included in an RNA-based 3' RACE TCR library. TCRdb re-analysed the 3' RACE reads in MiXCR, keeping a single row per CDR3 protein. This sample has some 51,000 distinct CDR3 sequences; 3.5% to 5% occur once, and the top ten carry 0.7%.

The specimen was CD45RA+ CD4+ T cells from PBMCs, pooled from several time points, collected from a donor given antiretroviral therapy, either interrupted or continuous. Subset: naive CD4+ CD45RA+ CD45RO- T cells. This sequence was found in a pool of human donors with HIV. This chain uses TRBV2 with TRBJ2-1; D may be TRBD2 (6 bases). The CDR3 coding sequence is TGTGCCAGCAGTGTGTGGGGGGAAGTTGGGTTCTTC. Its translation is CASSVWGEVGFF.